This T cell receptor beta chain was recorded in a study of blood T cells in healthy people across ages. Healthy Russian Caucasian donors spanned ages about 6 to 100 years. Using a J-beta primer mix together with a sample-barcoded 5' primer, a second PCR was run for roughly 6 to 12 cycles. With 12 random nucleotides, a template-switch adaptor tagged each individual cDNA molecule. In TCRdb, the 5' RACE reads were re-called with MiXCR into one record per CDR3 protein. The data show some 760,000 distinct CDR3 sequences, just under 25% seen once. The CDR3 is made up of 14 amino acids. The germline CDR1 and CDR2 sequences are ENHRY and SYGVKD. The data also belong to a second study, concerning T cells of mothers and their children.

The specimen was blood. The chain uses TRBV10-3 and TRBJ2-5, with 8 bases fitting TRBD2. Matching the DNA end better, TRBJ2-7 makes the J call doubtful. This TCR was sampled from a boy between 10 and 17 years old in good health. The CDR3 nucleotides read TGTGCCATCAGTGAACGGGGGGGGGCCTACGAGCAGTACTTC. This sequence encodes CAISERGGAYEQYF.